A single sample is the source of the 22 T cell receptor beta chains below, sequenced in a study of blood T cell repertoires in COVID-19. Sequenced by immunoSEQ multiplex PCR; TCRdb stores in-frame clones only, minus some. The table records about 330,000 clones, about 90% of them present only once. The specimen was PBMCs or T cells enriched from blood (not recorded which). These receptors were taken from a man aged 30 to 45 who had recovered from COVID-19.

This rearrangement joins TRBV28 to TRBJ2-1, with 7 nucleotides matching TRBD1. Germline V gene sequence: CDR1 MDHEN, CDR2 SYDVKM. The CDR3 covers 15 residues. V trimming: 6 bases; J trimming: 5 bases; junction bases outside the gene matches: 10. The CDR3 sequence is CASSLRDSDDNEQFF. The CDR3 DNA sequence: TGTGCCAGCAGCCTCCGGGACAGTGATGACAATGAGCAGTTCTTC.

The rearrangement joins TRBV5-1 to TRBJ2-1, with 7 bases fitting TRBD1. Germline values: CDR1 SGHRS, CDR2 YFSETQ. The CDR3 has 12 residues. V lost 0 bases, J lost 13 bases, and 4 bases stayed unmatched. CDR3 DNA sequence: TGCGCCAGCAGCTTGGAAAGACAGGGCCAGTTCTTC. This translates into CASSLERQGQFF.

J is TRBJ2-7 and V is TRBV30; 7 bases are a match to TRBD1. The CDR3 sequence is 15 residues long. Germline CDR1 is GTSNPN and CDR2 is SVGIG (reference sequence). V lost 2 bases, J lost 0 bases, and 7 bases stayed unmatched. The chain's CDR3 is CAWSPFRDSSYEQYF. DNA of the CDR3: TGTGCCTGGAGTCCCTTCCGGGACAGCTCCTACGAGCAGTACTTC.

V is TRBV19 and J is TRBJ1-4, with D possibly matching TRBD1 (5 bases). Between the trimmed V and J ends, which lost 8 bases and 2 bases, there was a span of 15 bases. The CDR3 contains 15 residues. In germline, CDR1 is LNHDA, CDR2 SQIVND (reference sequence). The CDR3 DNA follows: TGTGCCAGTGGATACGGGGGGTCTACTAATGAAAAACTGTTTTTT. This encodes CASGYGGSTNEKLFF. Supplemented by reference TRBV19 and TRBJ1-4, the full variable domain reads DGGITQSPKYLFRKEGQNVTLSCEQNLNHDAMYWYRQDPGQGLRLIYYSQIVNDFQKGDIAEGYSVSREKKESFPLTVTSAQKNPTAFYLCASGYGGSTNEKLFFGSGTQLSVL.

This clone was seen only once. The chain uses TRBV2 and TRBJ1-6; D possibly corresponds to TRBD1 (6 bases). This CDR3 is built from 15 residues. Germline V gene data show CDR1 as SNHLY and CDR2 as FYNNEI. V was cut by 4 bases and J by 3 bases, with 10 bases left in between. The CDR3 nucleotides are TGTGCCAGCAGTGCAGGGGCTGGCTATAATTCACCCCTCCACTTT. Encoded protein: CASSAGAGYNSPLHF.

The rearrangement links TRBV9 to TRBJ2-1, with no clear D. The CDR3 extends over 12 amino acids. The V end was cut by 1 base, the J end by 7 bases, with 6 bases between. Germline V CDR1 and CDR2: SGDLS, YYNGEE. In DNA form, the CDR3 reads TGTGCCAGCAGCGTAATGTTAAATGAGCAGTTCTTC. Translated: CASSVMLNEQFF.

The gene calls are TRBV27 and TRBJ1-6; weak D call: TRBD1 (5 bases). Germline loops: CDR1 MNHEY, CDR2 SMNVEV (reference sequence). The CDR3 contains 14 residues. V lost 2 bases and J 9 bases, leaving 11 bases between the germline ends. CDR3 nucleotide sequence: TGTGCCAGCAGTTTACAGGGCCGAGGTTCACCCCTCCACTTT. This codes for CASSLQGRGSPLHF.

The CDR3 here is CASSLGHQYSNQPQHF. CDR3 coding DNA: TGTGCCAGCAGTTTAGGTCACCAGTATAGCAATCAGCCCCAGCATTTT. The chain joins TRBV28 to TRBJ1-5; D ambiguous. V was trimmed by 2 bases and J by 0 bases, leaving 11 bases between them. Germline lookup yields CDR1 MDHEN and CDR2 SYDVKM. CDR3 length: 16 residues.

The rearrangement uses TRBV5-4 and TRBJ2-7; 7 bases map to TRBD2. CDR1 is SGHNT and CDR2 is YYREEE in the germline V gene (reference sequence). V was pared by 6 bases and J by 6 bases, with 12 bases of the junction left unmatched. This CDR3 has 14 amino acids. The CDR3, as DNA: TGTGCCAGCATGCCGGGAGCGGGGCGCTCCGAGCAGTACTTC. Amino acids: CASMPGAGRSEQYF.

This clone appeared a single time. This sequence joins TRBV6-5 and TRBJ2-5; D gene ambiguous. Germline lookup yields CDR1 MNHEY and CDR2 SVGAGI. The CDR3 contains 15 residues. V gave up 0 bases and J gave up 0 bases, with 8 bases separating them. As DNA, the CDR3 is TGTGCCAGCAGTTACTCGATGCTAGACCAAGAGACCCAGTACTTC. Translation gives CASSYSMLDQETQYF.

The CDR3 DNA sequence: TGTGCCAGCAGCAGTGCCCGGGGGACAGGGGGTGGCTACACCTTC. Protein sequence: CASSSARGTGGGYTF. The V gene is TRBV9, the J gene TRBJ1-2; TRBD1 aligns across 11 bases. The CDR3 loop spans 15 amino acids. J was trimmed by 7 bases and V by 4 bases; bases with no gene match: 9. Germline loops: CDR1 SGDLS, CDR2 YYNGEE.

The chain recombines TRBV24-1 with TRBJ2-1; 7 bases are a match to TRBD1. The V and J ends lost 5 bases and 6 bases, in that order; junction bases with no gene match: 12. Germline V gene data show CDR1 as KGHDR and CDR2 as SFDVKD. The CDR3 loop spans 16 amino acids. The CDR3 protein is CATSVTGQSLSNEQFF. The CDR3 region has the DNA TGTGCCACCAGTGTCACGGGACAGAGTCTATCCAATGAGCAGTTCTTC.

J is TRBJ1-2 and V is TRBV27; 7 bases are shared with TRBD1. The J segment lost 4 bases and the V segment lost 5 bases, leaving 10 bases of the junction unmatched. Germline lookup yields CDR1 MNHEY and CDR2 SMNVEV (reference sequence). The CDR3 contains 15 residues. CDR3 nucleotides: TGTGCCAGCAGTCCCGCCCCGACAGGGATCTATGGCTACACCTTC. This translates into CASSPAPTGIYGYTF.

The chain couples TRBV28 to TRBJ1-5, with TRBD1 identical over 9 bases. V was pared by 5 bases and J by 7 bases, with 9 bases of the junction left unmatched. Per germline, CDR1 MDHEN and CDR2 SYDVKM. The CDR3 has 15 residues. CDR3 amino acids: CASSPPGQGAQPQHF. The CDR3 DNA sequence: TGTGCCAGCAGTCCCCCGGGACAGGGAGCCCAGCCCCAGCATTTT.

This clone has only one observation. The chain couples TRBV3-1 (or the pseudogene TRBV3-2) to TRBJ2-1, with D uncertain. With 0 bases removed from V and 5 bases from J, the gap between germline ends came to 8 bases. Looked up from germline, CDR1 is LGHDT and CDR2 is YNNKEL (reference sequence). The CDR3 consists of 14 residues. CDR3 nucleotide sequence: TGTGCCAGCAGCCAAGATTTAGCCGACAATGAGCAGTTCTTC. Translated: CASSQDLADNEQFF.

The rearrangement links TRBV5-1 to TRBJ2-3; 7 nucleotides match TRBD2. With 0 bases clipped from V and 4 bases from J, the junction kept 5 bases outside the gene matches. From germline, CDR1 is SGHRS and CDR2 YFSETQ. The CDR3 runs to 15 residues. CDR3 sequence reads: CASSLGGGGSDTQYF. The CDR3 nucleotides read TGCGCCAGCAGCTTGGGAGGCGGGGGATCAGATACGCAGTATTTT.

This chain connects TRBV2 to TRBJ1-2; TRBD1 is a possible D gene (6 bases). From germline, CDR1 is SNHLY and CDR2 FYNNEI. The CDR3 extends over 17 amino acids. Trimming stripped 1 base from V and 0 bases from J, with 15 bases between. The CDR3 region has the DNA TGTGCCAGCAGTGAAGGGCAGGGGACACGAGCTAACTATGGCTACACCTTC. Translated: CASSEGQGTRANYGYTF.

In its sample, this clone was seen once. CDR3 amino acids: CASSIGLLSTDTQYF. For the CDR3, the DNA is TGTGCCAGTAGTATAGGACTCTTAAGCACAGATACGCAGTATTTT. The chain carries TRBV19 and TRBJ2-3, with D hard to call. The CDR3 is 15 amino acids. Germline V CDR1 and CDR2: LNHDA, SQIVND (reference sequence). Trimming took 1 base from V and 0 from J, leaving 8 bases between them.

This chain joins TRBV2 and TRBJ2-2, with 8 bases lining up with TRBD1. The CDR3 is 15 residues long. Germline CDR1 and CDR2: SNHLY and FYNNEI. Unmatched junction bases numbered 2, after V lost 2 bases and J lost 3 bases. CDR3 residues: CASSENRGDTGELFF. CDR3 DNA sequence: TGTGCCAGCAGTGAAAACAGGGGGGACACCGGGGAGCTGTTTTTT. The full variable domain, with the rest looked up from reference TRBV2 and TRBJ2-2, is EPEVTQTPSHQVTQMGQEVILRCVPISNHLYFYWYRQILGQKVEFLVSFYNNEISEKSEIFDDQFSVERPDGSNFTLKIRSTKLEDSAMYFCASSENRGDTGELFFGEGSRLTVL.

V is TRBV10-3 and J is TRBJ1-5; D unclear. In germline, CDR1 is ENHRY, CDR2 SYGVKD. The CDR3 runs to 14 residues. V shed 8 bases and J shed 0 bases, with 11 bases lying between them. CDR3 nucleotide sequence: TGTGCCATCCCTAGTGACTATAGCAATCAGCCCCAGCATTTT. Translating it yields CAIPSDYSNQPQHF.

This chain uses TRBV29-1 with TRBJ1-1; D is uncertain. V was trimmed by 0 bases and J by 5 bases, leaving 4 bases between them. Per germline, CDR1 SQVTM and CDR2 ANQGSEA. The CDR3 is 11 amino acids. The CDR3 DNA reads TGCAGCGTTGAAGACGGGACTGAAGCTTTCTTT. This sequence encodes CSVEDGTEAFF.

The V and J genes are TRBV5-6 and TRBJ2-1, with D unresolved. V was cut by 2 bases and J by 3 bases, with 9 bases left in between. Germline V gives CDR1 SGHDT, CDR2 YYEEEE. This CDR3 has 14 amino acids. The CDR3 spells CASSLRTHYNEQFF. In DNA form, the CDR3 reads TGTGCCAGCAGCTTACGCACTCACTACAATGAGCAGTTCTTC.